This T cell receptor (beta chain) was profiled in a study of EBV T-cell therapy then PD-1 blockade in nasopharyngeal carcinoma. Described time point: 266 days after commencement of treatment, after nivolumab therapy. Stated treatment: AdE1-LMPpoly-expanded autologous EBV-specific T-cell therapy followed by anti-PD-1 nivolumab. Trimming removed 9 bases from V and 3 bases from J, with 10 bases in between. The V gene's germline CDR1 is SGHDT and CDR2 YYEEEE. The CDR3 is 13 amino acids. Produced via immunoSEQ multiplex PCR; TCRdb's table is partial and in-frame only. The profile shows roughly 20,000 clones, about 88% of them singletons. To note about this clone: Its antigen is unknown.

The chain uses TRBV5-6 and TRBJ1-6; D gene unclear. The sample here was CD8+ T cells from blood, taken at day 266 from a patient whose treatment included autologous EBV-specific T cells and nivolumab. The receptor was isolated from a man between 40 and 49 years old with nasopharyngeal carcinoma. This chain's CDR3 is CATGSGYNSPLHF. The CDR3 DNA reads TGTGCCACCGGGTCGGGCTATAATTCACCCCTCCACTTT.